Below, 25 T cell receptor beta chains from the same sample are listed, as sequenced in a study of blood T cell repertoires in COVID-19. The repertoire was sequenced with immunoSEQ multiplex PCR; TCRdb's copy has only in-frame clones and lacks some. The table has around 60,000 clones, about 80% seen once. The sample taken for sequencing was peripheral blood. The receptors were sampled from a man aged 45-60 years with COVID-19, enrolled during active disease.

V and J are TRBV27 and TRBJ2-7; the D gene is possibly TRBD2 (6 bases). The CDR3 is 15 residues long. Germline CDR1 MNHEY, CDR2 SMNVEV (reference sequence). V was pared by 5 bases and J by 5 bases, with 19 bases between. CDR3 bases: TGTGCCAGCAGTAACCCTCTAGCGCCCAGGGACGAGCAGTACTTC. Translated: CASSNPLAPRDEQYF.

CDR3 region: CASRAELLSGNTIYF. The CDR3 bases are TGTGCCAGCAGGGCGGAATTGCTCTCTGGAAACACCATATATTTT. This chain joins TRBV6-5 and TRBJ1-3; the D is unclear. CDR3 length: 15 residues. V was clipped by 6 bases and J by 0 bases, with 12 bases between them. Germline-derived CDR1 and CDR2 are MNHEY and SVGAGI.

The rearrangement uses TRBV12-3 or TRBV12-4 and TRBJ2-7; 7 nucleotides match TRBD2. V lost 5 bases and J lost 7; bases outside the gene matches: 5. CDR3 length equals 12 residues. CDR3 in DNA: TGTGCCAGCAGTGGGGGGGGAGTAGAGCAGTACTTC. Amino acids: CASSGGGVEQYF.

The gene calls are TRBV6-5 and TRBJ1-1; 9 positions match TRBD1. From germline, CDR1 is MNHEY and CDR2 SVGAGI. The CDR3 runs 12 residues. V was pared by 5 bases and J by 12 bases, with 7 bases of the junction left unmatched. CDR3 nucleotides: TGTGCCAGCAGTAAGGGACAGGGCCGAACTTTCTTT. Translating it yields CASSKGQGRTFF.

The rearrangement links TRBV20-1 to TRBJ2-7; 7 nucleotides match TRBD2. Trimming took 3 bases from V and 3 from J; bases not matched to a gene: 8. Germline loops: CDR1 DFQATT, CDR2 SNEGSKA (reference sequence). This CDR3 has 14 residues. The CDR3 DNA follows: TGCAGTGCTAGTAGTCTAGCGGATAACTACGAGCAGTACTTC. The encoded protein is CSASSLADNYEQYF.

This chain uses TRBV29-1 with TRBJ2-5, with 10 positions matching TRBD1. The CDR3 sequence is 12 residues long. Germline CDR1 SQVTM, CDR2 ANQGSEA. J lost 3 bases, V lost 7 bases, and 2 bases had no gene match. This chain's CDR3 is CSAGTGEETQYF. DNA for the CDR3: TGCAGCGCCGGGACAGGGGAAGAGACCCAGTACTTC.

The chain employs TRBV3-1 (or the pseudogene TRBV3-2) and TRBJ1-2; 9 nucleotides line up with TRBD1. This CDR3 is built from 14 residues. J gave up 8 bases and V 0 bases, and 4 bases lay outside the gene matches. Per germline, CDR1 LGHDT and CDR2 YNNKEL (reference sequence). The CDR3 protein is CASSQDGQGTGYTF. In nucleotides, the CDR3 is TGTGCCAGCAGCCAAGACGGACAGGGGACCGGCTACACCTTC.

This clone appeared a few times. This rearrangement joins TRBV2 to TRBJ2-1; 8 bases align to TRBD1. The germline CDR1 and CDR2 sequences are SNHLY and FYNNEI. This CDR3 spans 16 amino acids. V was clipped by 9 bases and J by 1 base; unmatched bases: 11. The DNA of the CDR3 is TGTGCCAGGACGAGAGGACAGGGTGGTTCCTACAATGAGCAGTTCTTC. This codes for CARTRGQGGSYNEQFF.

V usage is TRBV12-3 or TRBV12-4 and J usage is TRBJ2-7; no clear D gene. This CDR3 contains 11 residues. V lost 6 bases and J lost 5, with 8 bases in between. The CDR3 DNA reads TGTGCCAGCAGCCTTTCCCACGAGCAGTACTTC. Protein product: CASSLSHEQYF.

The rearrangement joins TRBV28 to TRBJ2-2, with TRBD2 matching over 7 bases. The CDR3 spans 16 residues. Germline CDR1 and CDR2: MDHEN and SYDVKM. Trimming removed 2 bases from V and 2 bases from J; junction bases left unmatched: 5. CDR3 sequence reads: CASSLAPSGNTGELFF. The CDR3 DNA reads as TGTGCCAGCAGTTTAGCACCTAGCGGTAACACCGGGGAGCTGTTTTTT.

The gene calls are TRBV6-5 and TRBJ2-1; TRBD2 agrees at 11 bases. In germline, CDR1 is MNHEY, CDR2 SVGAGI. The ends lost 4 bases at V and 9 bases at J; junction bases unmatched: 2. This CDR3 contains 13 residues. The CDR3 loop is CASSFLAGGEQFF. Written as DNA, the CDR3 is TGTGCCAGCAGTTTCCTAGCGGGAGGTGAGCAGTTCTTC.

The chain couples TRBV5-4 to TRBJ1-1; a possible D gene is TRBD1 (5 bases). Germline CDR1 is SGHNT and CDR2 is YYREEE (reference sequence). CDR3 length equals 15 residues. V was cut by 3 bases and J by 0 bases, with 12 bases left in between. CDR3 loop: CASSYIGTLNTEAFF. The CDR3 DNA follows: TGTGCCAGCAGCTACATAGGGACTTTGAACACTGAAGCTTTCTTT.

V gene TRBV5-1 combines with J gene TRBJ2-2; 7 bases are a match to TRBD1. This CDR3 has 16 amino acids. V dropped 4 bases and J dropped 0; count of bases not matched to a gene: 6. In germline, CDR1 is SGHRS, CDR2 YFSETQ. In DNA form, the CDR3 reads TGCGCCAGCAGCGGCTCCGGGACAGCGAACACCGGGGAGCTGTTTTTT. This gives the protein CASSGSGTANTGELFF. Full variable domain (remainder filled in from reference TRBV5-1 and TRBJ2-2): KAGVTQTPRYLIKTRGQQVTLSCSPISGHRSVSWYQQTPGQGLQFLFEYFSETQRNKGNFPGRFSGRQFSNSRSEMNVSTLELGDSALYLCASSGSGTANTGELFFGEGSRLTVL.

This sequence joins TRBV30 and TRBJ2-2, with a weak D call TRBD2 (7 bases). V gave up 7 bases and J gave up 1 base, with 13 bases separating them. Germline CDR1 is GTSNPN and CDR2 is SVGIG (reference sequence). This CDR3 contains 14 residues. CDR3 in DNA: TGTGCCTCGCGGGGGACACTGAACACCGGGGAGCTGTTTTTT. Translating it yields CASRGTLNTGELFF.

The chain employs TRBV19 and TRBJ1-2; D perhaps matches TRBD1 (5 bases). The ends were cut back, 5 bases at V and 9 bases at J, with 16 bases in the middle. Germline V gives CDR1 LNHDA, CDR2 SQIVND (reference sequence). This CDR3 contains 13 residues. This chain's CDR3 is CASSDPGDLSYTF. The DNA for the CDR3 is TGTGCCAGTAGTGACCCGGGGGATTTGAGCTACACCTTC. The complete variable domain, with remaining parts taken from reference TRBV19 and TRBJ1-2, reads DGGITQSPKYLFRKEGQNVTLSCEQNLNHDAMYWYRQDPGQGLRLIYYSQIVNDFQKGDIAEGYSVSREKKESFPLTVTSAQKNPTAFYLCASSDPGDLSYTFGSGTRLTVV.

J is TRBJ2-1 and V is TRBV7-6; the match to TRBD2 covers 14 bases. Germline CDR1 is SGHVS and CDR2 is FNYEAQ. This CDR3 has 17 amino acids. The junction had 10 bases not matched to a gene; V was cut back by 5 bases and J by 7 bases. The CDR3 DNA sequence: TGTGCCAGCAGCGAGCGGACTAGCGGGGGGTACGGGAATGAGCAGTTCTTC. Protein: CASSERTSGGYGNEQFF.

The chain links TRBV4-3 to TRBJ2-7; no clear D. V gave up 0 bases and J gave up 3 bases, with 6 bases separating them. CDR1 and CDR2 from the germline V gene are LGHNA and YSLEER. This CDR3 has 13 residues. CDR3 DNA: TGCGCCAGCAGCCAAGACGCCTACTACGAGCAGTACTTC. It codes for CASSQDAYYEQYF.

CDR3 in DNA: TGTGCCAGCAGTTTATTACAGGGGGGTATACACGAGCAGTACTTC. Protein sequence: CASSLLQGGIHEQYF. The J gene is TRBJ2-7, the V gene TRBV27; 8 bases match TRBD1. Germline CDR1 reads MNHEY; CDR2 reads SMNVEV (reference sequence). The V segment lost 1 base and the J segment 5 bases; nucleotides outside the gene matches: 7. CDR3 length: 15 residues.

J is TRBJ2-1 and V is TRBV7-8; possible D gene TRBD1, 6 bases. Between the trimmed V and J ends, which lost 1 base and 6 bases, there was a span of 10 bases. Germline V lookup: CDR1 SGHVS, CDR2 FQNEAQ. CDR3 length: 14 residues. CDR3 loop: CASSLESRGNEQFF. The DNA for the CDR3 is TGTGCCAGCAGCTTAGAGAGCAGGGGCAATGAGCAGTTCTTC.

The chain has TRBV30 and TRBJ1-6, with D maybe TRBD1 (6 bases). Trimming removed 3 bases from V and 7 bases from J, with 16 bases in between. The CDR3 length is 15 residues. Germline V lookup: CDR1 GTSNPN, CDR2 SVGIG (reference sequence). The CDR3 spells CAWRGVDRRNSPLHF. DNA of the CDR3: TGTGCCTGGAGGGGAGTCGACAGGAGGAATTCACCCCTCCACTTT.

This sequence joins TRBV6-5 and TRBJ2-3, with D tentatively TRBD1 (6 bases). Per germline, CDR1 MNHEY and CDR2 SVGAGI. Trimming pared 4 bases from V and 2 bases from J, leaving 13 bases between. The length of the CDR3 is 15 residues. The CDR3 region is CASSFGQLLTDTQYF. The CDR3 DNA follows: TGTGCCAGCAGTTTCGGACAGCTCCTCACAGATACGCAGTATTTT.

CDR3 region: CASSTSTDTQYF. In nucleotides, the CDR3 is TGTGCCAGCAGCACTAGCACAGATACGCAGTATTTT. This chain uses TRBV2 with TRBJ2-3; no definite D call. Trimming shortened V by 6 bases and J by 0 bases, and 4 bases separated the two germline ends. Germline V gives CDR1 SNHLY, CDR2 FYNNEI. This CDR3 spans 12 amino acids.

This sequence joins TRBV6-2 or TRBV6-3 and TRBJ1-5; the D is unclear. V lost 2 bases and J lost 0, with 8 bases in between. The CDR3 covers 15 residues. Germline CDR1 MNHEY, CDR2 SVGEGT. The CDR3 reads CASSYSRGSNQPQHF. CDR3 sequence (DNA): TGTGCCAGCAGTTACAGCCGGGGTAGCAATCAGCCCCAGCATTTT.

This chain links TRBV4-1 with TRBJ2-1; D remains ambiguous. Trimming stripped 1 base from V and 4 bases from J, with 5 bases between. CDR1 and CDR2 (germline): MGHRA, YSYEKL. The CDR3 runs to 13 residues. CDR3 nucleotides: TGCGCCAGCAGCCAAGCGGTTTACAATGAGCAGTTCTTC. It yields the protein CASSQAVYNEQFF.

This sequence joins TRBV2 and TRBJ1-1; 8 nucleotides match TRBD1. The CDR3 runs 13 residues. Germline V gives CDR1 SNHLY, CDR2 FYNNEI. With V trimmed by 10 bases and J by 1 base, 5 bases remained unmatched. The chain's CDR3 is CATRTGPNTEAFF. In DNA, the CDR3 is TGTGCCACTCGGACAGGGCCGAACACTGAAGCTTTCTTT.